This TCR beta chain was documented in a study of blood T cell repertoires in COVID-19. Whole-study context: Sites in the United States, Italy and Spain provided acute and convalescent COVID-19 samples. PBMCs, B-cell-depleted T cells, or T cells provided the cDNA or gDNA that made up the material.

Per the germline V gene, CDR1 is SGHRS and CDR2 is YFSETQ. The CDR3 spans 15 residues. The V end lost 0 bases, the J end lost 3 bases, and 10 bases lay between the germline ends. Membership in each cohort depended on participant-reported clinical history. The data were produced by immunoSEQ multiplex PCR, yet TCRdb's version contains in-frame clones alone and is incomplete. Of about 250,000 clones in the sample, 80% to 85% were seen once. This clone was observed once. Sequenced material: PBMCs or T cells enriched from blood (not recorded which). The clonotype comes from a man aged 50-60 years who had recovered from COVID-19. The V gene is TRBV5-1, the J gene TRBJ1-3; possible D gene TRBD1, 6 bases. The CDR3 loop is CASSLGAGDGNTIYF. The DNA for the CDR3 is TGCGCCAGCAGCTTGGGAGCAGGGGATGGAAACACCATATATTTT. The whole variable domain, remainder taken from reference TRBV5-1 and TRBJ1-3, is KAGVTQTPRYLIKTRGQQVTLSCSPISGHRSVSWYQQTPGQGLQFLFEYFSETQRNKGNFPGRFSGRQFSNSRSEMNVSTLELGDSALYLCASSLGAGDGNTIYFGEGSWLTVV.